The subject of this entry is one TCR beta chain. This sample is drawn from a study of blood T cell repertoires in COVID-19. Study information: Specimens from acute and convalescent COVID-19 originated in the United States, Italy and Spain. The analysed material was cDNA or gDNA that came from T cells, B-cell-depleted T cells, or PBMCs.

Germline V CDR1 and CDR2: MNHEY, SVGEGT. V was shortened by 4 bases and J by 0 bases, with 15 bases between the two germline ends. The CDR3 has 16 amino acids. This table comes from immunoSEQ multiplex PCR, and its TCRdb copy is limited to in-frame clones, with some not included. The table lists 50,000 to 65,000 clones, roughly 87% of them singletons. The chain joins TRBV6-2 or TRBV6-3 to TRBJ1-1, with D possibly matching TRBD1 (5 bases). Specimen: peripheral blood. The receptor comes from a man aged 45-60 years with active COVID-19. The CDR3 loop reads CASSLRPTALNTEAFF. The CDR3, as DNA: TGTGCCAGCAGTTTACGACCGACAGCTTTGAACACTGAAGCTTTCTTT.